The clone carrying this T cell receptor (beta chain) was seen a handful of times. Its antigen is currently unknown. The data originate from a study of EBV T-cell therapy then PD-1 blockade in nasopharyngeal carcinoma. V lost 7 bases and J lost 4, with 21 bases in between. Looked up from germline, CDR1 is SEHNR and CDR2 is FQNEAQ (reference sequence). The CDR3 totals 16 residues. Data came from immunoSEQ multiplex PCR; TCRdb stores just in-frame clones and leaves some out. The table records some 20,000 clones, 75% to 90% of them present only once. As for treatment: AdE1-LMPpoly-expanded autologous EBV-specific T-cell therapy followed by anti-PD-1 nivolumab.

This TCR was recovered from a man in his forties or fifties with nasopharyngeal carcinoma. The source material was CD8+ T cells from blood, sampled between days 55 and 70 from a patient whose treatment included autologous EBV-specific T cells and nivolumab. V and J are TRBV7-9 and TRBJ2-3; D is unresolved. DNA of the CDR3: TGTGCCAGCAACCCTCCCGATGGCATGCTGGCAGATACGCAGTATTTT. Its protein product is CASNPPDGMLADTQYF. Full variable domain (rest looked up from reference TRBV7-9 and TRBJ2-3): DTGVSQNPRHKITKRGQNVTFRCDPISEHNRLYWYRQTLGQGPEFLTYFQNEAQLEKSRLLSDRFSAERPKGSFSTLEIQRTEQGDSAMYLCASNPPDGMLADTQYFGPGTRLTVL.